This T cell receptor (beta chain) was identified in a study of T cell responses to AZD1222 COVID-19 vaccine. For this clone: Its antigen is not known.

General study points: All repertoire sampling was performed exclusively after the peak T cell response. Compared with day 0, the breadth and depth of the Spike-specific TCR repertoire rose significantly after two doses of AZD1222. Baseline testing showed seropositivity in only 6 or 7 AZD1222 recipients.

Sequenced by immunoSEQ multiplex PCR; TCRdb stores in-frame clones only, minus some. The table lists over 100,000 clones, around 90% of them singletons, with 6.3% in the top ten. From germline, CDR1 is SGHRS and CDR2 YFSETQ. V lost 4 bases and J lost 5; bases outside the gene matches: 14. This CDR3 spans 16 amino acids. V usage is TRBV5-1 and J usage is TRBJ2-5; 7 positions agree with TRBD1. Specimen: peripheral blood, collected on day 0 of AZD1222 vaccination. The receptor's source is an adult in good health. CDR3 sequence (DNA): TGCGCCAGCAGCCTTAATCCGGGACAGAGTAGGGAGACCCAGTACTTC. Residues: CASSLNPGQSRETQYF.